This paragraph reports one T cell receptor (beta chain). Its matching antigen is unknown. Profiling relied on immunoSEQ multiplex PCR, and the TCRdb table lists in-frame clones only, not all of them. The sample has some 70,000 clones; roughly 80% are singletons. The data belong to a study of OX40 agonist ivuxolimab in advanced cancers. For the study at large: Every 2 weeks, patients received ivuxolimab intravenously, dosed at 0.01 to 10 mg/kg. The study's findings and limits: There were also nonresponders showing low normalized T-cell clonal expansion. CD4+ and CD8+ blood T cells expanded clonally by week 6 at 0.1 to 3.0 mg/kg.

The trim removed 4 bases at V and 0 bases at J, leaving 8 bases unmatched. This CDR3 is built from 16 residues. Per germline, CDR1 MGHDK and CDR2 SYGVNS. The chain carries TRBV25-1 and TRBJ1-2; 7 positions match TRBD1. The material sequenced was CD4+ or CD8+ T cells sorted from blood, taken in a trial of the OX40 agonist ivuxolimab. This TCR was sampled from an adult with an advanced solid tumor such as melanoma, head and neck, liver or kidney cancer. CDR3 amino acids: CASSVEGARANYGYTF. The CDR3 DNA reads TGTGCCAGCAGTGTTGAGGGGGCCCGGGCTAACTATGGCTACACCTTC.